The 30 T cell receptor beta chains reported below all come from one sample, sequenced in a study of shared clonotypes between healthy human individuals. Method: immunoSEQ multiplex PCR; TCRdb's copy keeps in-frame clones and lacks some. The data hold 600,000 to 750,000 clones, with 55% to 80% observed a single time. Input material: memory CD4+ T cells sorted from blood. Subset described: CD45RA-negative fraction. These TCRs come from a woman aged 25 to 45 in good health.

This clone was picked up a small number of times. The rearrangement links TRBV7-9 to TRBJ2-1; 12 nucleotides match TRBD1. This CDR3 is 16 amino acids long. The V gene end was trimmed by 2 bases and the J gene end by 8 bases; junction bases not matched to a gene: 7. The germline V gene has CDR1 SEHNR and CDR2 FQNEAQ (reference sequence). The chain's CDR3 is CASSLNGGQGADEQFF. The CDR3 DNA reads TGTGCCAGCAGCTTAAACGGGGGACAGGGGGCGGATGAGCAGTTCTTC.

The chain carries TRBV18 and TRBJ2-5; tentative D call: TRBD1 (5 bases). CDR1 is KGHSH, CDR2 LQKENI, per germline. The CDR3 runs to 16 residues. The V gene lost 3 bases and the J gene lost 5 bases, with 19 bases spanning the gap. In nucleotides, the CDR3 is TGTGCCAGCTCACCTGGGGCGAGCCAAACTGGGGAGACCCAGTACTTC. It codes for CASSPGASQTGETQYF. Together with reference TRBV18 and TRBJ2-5, the CDR3 gives the full variable domain: NAGVMQNPRHLVRRRGQEARLRCSPMKGHSHVYWYRQLPEEGLKFMVYLQKENIIDESGMPKERFSAEFPKEGPSILRIQQVVRGDSAAYFCASSPGASQTGETQYFGPGTRLLVL.

Regarding this clone: A much larger clonotype is one base distant, so this may be a read error. CDR3 residues: CASSVSGSSYEQYF. The CDR3 coding sequence is TGCGCCAGCAGCGTTAGCGGGAGCTCCTACGAGCAGTACTTC. The chain links TRBV5-1 to TRBJ2-7, with 9 nucleotides matching TRBD2. Germline V gene data show CDR1 as SGHRS and CDR2 as YFSETQ. V lost 4 bases and J lost 0; bases outside the gene matches: 2. The CDR3 is made up of 14 amino acids.

The chain couples TRBV28 to TRBJ2-3; TRBD2 agrees at 11 bases. CDR1 is MDHEN, CDR2 SYDVKM, per germline. The CDR3 extends over 16 amino acids. The ends lost 3 bases at V and 5 bases at J; junction bases unmatched: 7. CDR3 coding DNA: TGTGCCAGCAGTTTCGTAGCGGGAGGGCCGGTAGATACGCAGTATTTT. The encoded protein is CASSFVAGGPVDTQYF.

The chain has TRBV6-5 and TRBJ1-2; D gene unclear. Germline V gene lookup returns CDR1 MNHEY and CDR2 SVGAGI. V lost 1 base and J 13 bases, leaving 16 bases between the germline ends. The CDR3 is made up of 13 amino acids. The CDR3 here is CASSYYRTQVRTF. CDR3 in DNA: TGTGCCAGCAGTTACTATAGGACCCAGGTGCGCACCTTC.

The genes are TRBV6-6 and TRBJ2-1; 9 positions agree with TRBD2. Germline loops: CDR1 MNHNY, CDR2 SVGAGI (reference sequence). There are 14 residues in the CDR3. The trim removed 8 bases at V and 4 bases at J, leaving 6 bases unmatched. CDR3 nucleotides: TGTGCCAGCGGTAATAGCGGGGGATACAATGAGCAGTTCTTC. Encoded protein: CASGNSGGYNEQFF.

The chain uses TRBV6-6 and TRBJ2-5; D is ambiguous. The CDR3 spans 14 residues. The germline CDR1 and CDR2 sequences are MNHNY and SVGAGI (reference sequence). Trimming stripped 6 bases from V and 5 bases from J, with 16 bases between. The CDR3 sequence: CASSPMASPETQYF. The CDR3 coding sequence is TGTGCCAGCAGCCCAATGGCGTCCCCGGAGACCCAGTACTTC.

The sample holds a few counts of this clone. The J gene is TRBJ2-6, the V gene TRBV27; 7 nucleotides align to TRBD2. CDR1 is MNHEY, CDR2 SMNVEV, per germline (reference sequence). This CDR3 region has 18 residues. Trimming took 5 bases from V and 3 from J; bases not matched to a gene: 13. The CDR3 DNA reads TGTGCCAGCAGTCGCCTCGGAACTAGCGTCTTTGGGGCCAACGTCCTGACTTTC. It specifies CASSRLGTSVFGANVLTF.

The sample holds a few counts of this clone. Likely a read error: the CDR3 ends without its conserved phenylalanine or tryptophan. The limits of the CDR3 on the DNA are not certain, so only TCRdb's listed CDR3 is given. The chain is built from TRBV15 and TRBJ2-7. Germline CDR1 is LNHNV and CDR2 is YYDKDF (reference sequence). The CDR3 sequence runs 14 residues, both termini included. CDR3 loop: CATSRDLGSGPEFR.

The genes are TRBV19 and TRBJ2-3; possible D gene TRBD2, 6 bases. Trimming shortened V by 5 bases and J by 6 bases, and 12 bases separated the two germline ends. The CDR3 spans 13 residues. The germline V gene encodes CDR1 LNHDA and CDR2 SQIVND (reference sequence). The CDR3 sequence is CASSFGGADTQYF. CDR3 bases: TGTGCCAGTAGTTTCGGAGGGGCGGATACGCAGTATTTT. Full variable domain (missing parts from reference TRBV19 and TRBJ2-3): DGGITQSPKYLFRKEGQNVTLSCEQNLNHDAMYWYRQDPGQGLRLIYYSQIVNDFQKGDIAEGYSVSREKKESFPLTVTSAQKNPTAFYLCASSFGGADTQYFGPGTRLTVL.

This CDR3 reads CASSKVVGETSDTQYF. The DNA for the CDR3 is TGTGCCAGCAGCAAAGTAGTAGGGGAAACCTCAGATACGCAGTATTTT. The chain employs TRBV21-1 and TRBJ2-3; the table's D call, TRBD1, has no DNA check behind it. TRBV21-1 is a pseudogene locus. The CDR3 consists of 16 residues.

This chain joins TRBV28 and TRBJ1-2; D gene unclear. Per germline, CDR1 MDHEN and CDR2 SYDVKM. Trimming took off 2 bases at V and 8 bases at J, with 15 bases between the two ends. The CDR3 has 14 residues. CDR3 amino acids: CASSLMGLDGGYTF. The DNA of the CDR3 is TGTGCCAGCAGTTTAATGGGCCTGGATGGGGGCTACACCTTC.

This chain uses TRBV6-5 with TRBJ1-2; D gene ambiguous. V was cut by 2 bases and J by 2 bases, with 6 bases left in between. This CDR3 is 13 amino acids long. The germline CDR1 and CDR2 sequences are MNHEY and SVGAGI. CDR3 DNA sequence: TGTGCCAGCAGTTACGACCTGAACTATGGCTACACCTTC. Encoded protein: CASSYDLNYGYTF.

In this sample, this clone turned up many times. The V call is TRBV28, the J call TRBJ1-3; perhaps TRBD1 as D (5 bases). Germline CDR1 is MDHEN and CDR2 is SYDVKM. CDR3 length: 14 residues. The V end was cut by 2 bases, the J end by 4 bases, with 9 bases between. Here the CDR3 DNA reads TGTGCCAGCAGTTTAGCCAGGGCAGGAAACACCATATATTTT. Translated: CASSLARAGNTIYF.

This chain links TRBV7-3 with TRBJ2-5; D gene uncertain. Trimming took off 4 bases at V and 1 base at J, with 7 bases between the two ends. Germline V gives CDR1 SGHTA, CDR2 FQGTGA. The CDR3 has 13 residues. CDR3 nucleotide sequence: TGTGCCAGCAGCTCACTCCCCCAAGAGACCCAGTACTTC. It yields the protein CASSSLPQETQYF.

This clone showed up many times. Different DNA sequences within this sample yield the same CDR3. The chain is built from TRBV6-5 and TRBJ2-1, with D maybe TRBD1 (6 bases). Trimming removed 2 bases at V and 3 bases at J, with 11 bases between. CDR3 length equals 15 residues. The germline gives CDR1 MNHEY, CDR2 SVGAGI. The CDR3 DNA reads as TGTGCCAGCAGTTACGGGCTAGGGGGCTACAATGAGCAGTTCTTC. Amino acids: CASSYGLGGYNEQFF.

The genes are TRBV11-2 and TRBJ1-5; D possibly corresponds to TRBD1 (5 bases). CDR1 SGHAT and CDR2 FQNNGV come from the germline V gene. V was pared by 3 bases and J by 8 bases, with 17 bases between. CDR3 length equals 15 residues. CDR3 sequence (DNA): TGTGCCAGCAGCTTGAACGTGGGGCGGGGGGAGCCCCAGCATTTT. Protein: CASSLNVGRGEPQHF.

The chain's CDR3 is CASRSGQGAKTGYTF. Written as DNA, the CDR3 is TGCGCCAGCAGGAGTGGACAGGGGGCAAAGACTGGCTACACCTTC. The chain uses TRBV4-1 and TRBJ1-2; 11 bases agree with TRBD1. Germline V lookup: CDR1 MGHRA, CDR2 YSYEKL. V lost 6 bases, J lost 7 bases, and 10 bases stayed unmatched. CDR3 length: 15 residues.

The chain joins TRBV4-1 to TRBJ1-6, with D possibly being TRBD1 (5 bases). V lost 4 bases to trimming and J lost 7 bases, with 11 bases between them. Per the germline V gene, CDR1 is MGHRA and CDR2 is YSYEKL. This CDR3 spans 14 amino acids. The CDR3, as DNA: TGCGCCAGCAGCCGGGACGGGTGGAATTCACCCCTCCACTTT. It specifies CASSRDGWNSPLHF.

This chain uses TRBV28 with TRBJ2-1; 8 positions agree with TRBD1. This CDR3 is built from 17 residues. The V segment lost 2 bases and the J segment 7 bases; nucleotides outside the gene matches: 13. Germline V gives CDR1 MDHEN, CDR2 SYDVKM. The chain's CDR3 is CASSLVGRQGYRNEQFF. For the CDR3, the DNA is TGTGCCAGCAGTTTAGTTGGTAGACAGGGGTACAGGAATGAGCAGTTCTTC.

The genes are TRBV7-7 and TRBJ2-1; TRBD1 might be the D (6 bases). The CDR3 length is 17 residues. Germline V lookup: CDR1 SSHAT, CDR2 FNYEAQ (reference sequence). V lost 5 bases and J 5 bases, leaving 22 bases between the germline ends. CDR3 region: CASSTMMGAQKDNEQFF. CDR3 coding DNA: TGTGCCAGCAGCACAATGATGGGGGCACAGAAAGACAATGAGCAGTTCTTC.

This CDR3 reads CASSLDGRVYTEAFF. In DNA, the CDR3 is TGTGCCAGCAGCTTAGATGGCAGGGTGTACACTGAAGCTTTCTTT. The chain employs TRBV11-2 and TRBJ1-1; maybe TRBD1 (5 bases). Trimming shortened V by 0 bases and J by 3 bases, and 11 bases separated the two germline ends. Germline V gene data show CDR1 as SGHAT and CDR2 as FQNNGV. The CDR3 has 15 residues.

A few counts support this clone. The chain carries TRBV28 and TRBJ1-5; D is unclear. Deletions cut 6 bases from V and 2 bases from J, with 23 bases between. From germline, CDR1 is MDHEN and CDR2 SYDVKM. This CDR3 spans 18 amino acids. CDR3 in DNA: TGTGCCAGCAGCGCCCCGAACCCCTGGGGATTGGGCAATCAGCCCCAGCATTTT. This gives the protein CASSAPNPWGLGNQPQHF.

Comments on this clone: At one of its ends the junction is not consistent with the germline gene, which may arise from a read error. V gene TRBV9 combines with J gene TRBJ2-2, with 10 positions matching TRBD1. The germline gives CDR1 SGDLS, CDR2 YYNGEE. This CDR3 is 17 amino acids long. In DNA form, the CDR3 reads TGTGCCAGCAACGTACGGGACAGGGGCTTGAACACCGGGGAGCTGTTTTTT. Its translation is CASNVRDRGLNTGELFF.

The chain links TRBV19 to TRBJ1-2; TRBD1 is a possible D gene (5 bases). V lost 6 bases and J 5 bases, leaving 19 bases between the germline ends. This CDR3 has 15 amino acids. Germline V gives CDR1 LNHDA, CDR2 SQIVND (reference sequence). The chain's CDR3 is CASSTPARERYGYTF. The CDR3 DNA is TGTGCCAGTAGCACCCCGGCCAGGGAGAGATATGGCTACACCTTC.

A note on this clone: The same CDR3 is also encoded by other DNA sequences in this sample. This chain joins TRBV30 and TRBJ2-5; maybe TRBD2 (5 bases). This CDR3 has 14 residues. The V and J ends lost 0 bases and 1 base respectively, with 9 bases between them. The germline V gene encodes CDR1 GTSNPN and CDR2 SVGIG (reference sequence). DNA of the CDR3: TGTGCCTGGAGTGTAGGAGGCTCCCAAGAGACCCAGTACTTC. Translation gives CAWSVGGSQETQYF.

V is TRBV6-5 and J is TRBJ2-1, with 14 bases that match TRBD2. Germline CDR1 is MNHEY and CDR2 is SVGAGI. V trimming: 6 bases; J trimming: 8 bases; junction bases outside the gene matches: 3. This CDR3 is built from 14 residues. The CDR3 DNA sequence: TGTGCCAGCAGGCGACTAGCGGGAGGGGATGAGCAGTTCTTC. Protein sequence: CASRRLAGGDEQFF.

The CDR3 coding sequence is TGTGCCAGCAGCTTAAGGACAGGATCGAGCAATCAGCCCCAGCATTTT. This translates into CASSLRTGSSNQPQHF. The rearrangement uses TRBV7-8 and TRBJ1-5; TRBD1 matches 7 bases. Germline assignment: CDR1 SGHVS and CDR2 FQNEAQ. Unmatched junction bases numbered 5, after V lost 2 bases and J lost 1 base. The CDR3 is made up of 16 amino acids.

This clone was seen only once. CDR3 residues: CASSQGTGGEFYSGANVLTF. The CDR3 DNA follows: TGCGCCAGCAGTCAAGGGACAGGGGGCGAATTTTACTCTGGGGCCAACGTCCTGACTTTC. The chain is built from TRBV23-1 and TRBJ2-6; TRBD1 aligns across 12 bases. TRBV23-1 belongs to the ORF category, with a function that is uncertain. J gave up 0 bases and V 2 bases, and 8 bases lay outside the gene matches. The CDR3 spans 20 residues.

In its sample, this clone was seen many times. V gene TRBV6-5 combines with J gene TRBJ2-1; D is possibly TRBD2 (6 bases). V dropped 7 bases and J dropped 3 bases, with 16 bases sitting between them. Germline lookup yields CDR1 MNHEY and CDR2 SVGAGI. The CDR3 runs 15 residues. The CDR3 here is CASTRTGLVYNEQFF. In DNA form, the CDR3 reads TGTGCCAGCACCAGAACGGGACTCGTCTACAATGAGCAGTTCTTC.